Listed below are T cell receptor beta chains from one sample, sequenced in a study of T cell changes during pregnancy in multiple sclerosis. Sequenced by immunoSEQ multiplex PCR; TCRdb stores in-frame clones only, minus some. The sample includes tens of thousands of clones, roughly 92% of them seen just once. Sequenced material: CD4+ T cells from peripheral blood mononuclear cells, taken in the third trimester of pregnancy. Receptors were obtained from a female donor with multiple sclerosis, enrolled in a pregnancy study. The CDR3 runs from the conserved cysteine through the conserved F or W. Each record gives: D gene, clone size, V gene, J gene, CDR3 DNA, CDR3 protein. A D gene is named only where the DNA matches it firmly. A row's size may be missing; if present it is once, few, many or a size class.

NA	once	TRBV21-1	TRBJ2-1	TGTGCCAGCAGCAAAGTCAGGGTGGATGAGCAGTTCTTC	CASSKVRVDEQFF
NA	NA	TRBV5-6	TRBJ2-1	TGTGCCAGCAGCGACGGAGGGCGGGATCTCAATGAGCAGTTCTTC	CASSDGGRDLNEQFF
TRBD1	NA	TRBV5-6	TRBJ1-1	TGTGCCAGCAGTCTACCTACAGGGGGCACTGAAGCTTTCTTT	CASSLPTGGTEAFF
TRBD1	NA	TRBV19	TRBJ2-3	TGTGCCAGTACCCTGGGACAGGGGGCTCCAGATACGCAGTATTTT	CASTLGQGAPDTQYF
TRBD1	NA	TRBV5-1	TRBJ2-4	TGCGCCAGCAGCGACCGGGACAGGTTAGCCAAAAACATTCAGTACTTC	CASSDRDRLAKNIQYF
NA	once	TRBV5-1	TRBJ1-6	TGCGCCAGCAGTAGCAACCATAATTCACCCCTCCACTTT	CASSSNHNSPLHF
TRBD2	NA	TRBV19	TRBJ2-1	TGTGCCAGTAAACGGACTAGCGGGTTTCTAAATGAGCAGTTCTTC	CASKRTSGFLNEQFF
TRBD2	NA	TRBV6-1	TRBJ2-7	TGTGCCAGCAGTACCGCGGGGGGGGTAACCTACGAGCAGTACTTC	CASSTAGGVTYEQYF
NA	NA	TRBV30	TRBJ2-1	TGTGCCTTGTCCAATTCTAGGGGCAATGAGCAGTTCTTC	CALSNSRGNEQFF
NA	NA	TRBV28	TRBJ2-7	TGTGCCAGCAGCACGGACACCGTCTCCTACGAGCAGTACTTC	CASSTDTVSYEQYF
NA	NA	TRBV11-2	TRBJ1-2	TGTGCCAGCAGCTTCTTACAGGAGTCCGTCACCGGCTACACCTTC	CASSFLQESVTGYTF
NA	NA	TRBV7-3	TRBJ2-7	TGTGCCAGCAGCTTAATCCCCCCCCCAGGGGAGCAGTACTTC	CASSLIPPPGEQYF
NA	NA	TRBV5-1	TRBJ2-3	TGCGCCAGCAGCTTGGTTGCAGGCCTTAGCACAGATACGCAGTATTTT	CASSLVAGLSTDTQYF
NA	NA	TRBV6-5	TRBJ1-4	TGTGCCAGCAGCTCTCGGGGGGTCAATGAAAAACTGTTTTTT	CASSSRGVNEKLFF
NA	NA	TRBV7-8	TRBJ1-3	TGTGCCAGCAGCTTAGCGCTAACCGGAAACACCATATATTTT	CASSLALTGNTIYF
NA	NA	TRBV7-2	TRBJ2-4	TGTGCCAGCAGCTCGCGTACGGAGTACCACATTCAGTACTTC	CASSSRTEYHIQYF